This is a list of T cell receptor beta chains from one sample in a study of T-cell memory formation after mild COVID-19. TCRdb re-called the 5' RACE reads with MiXCR, one entry per CDR3 protein. The table has tens of thousands of distinct CDR3 sequences, 20% to 25% seen once; the top ten hold 35% to 50%. The sequenced sample consisted of PBMCs or a T cell subset sorted from them (not recorded which). These receptors were obtained from a young man who had mild COVID-19 (a few samples of this study predate the infection). Cell type and time point are not known. Both conserved end residues are part of each CDR3. A D gene is named only where the DNA matches it firmly. Rows give clone size only sometimes, using once, few, many, or a class for an expanded clone.

D	length	V	J	size	CDR3	DNA
NA	13	TRBV27	TRBJ2-6	NA	CASTYSGANVLTF	TGTGCCAGCACCTACTCTGGGGCCAACGTCCTGACTTTC
TRBD1	15	TRBV29-1	TRBJ2-6	NA	CSAFDRDSGANVLTF	TGCAGCGCATTCGACAGGGACTCTGGGGCCAACGTCCTGACTTTC
NA	14	TRBV4-1	TRBJ2-2	NA	CASSQDSMPGELFF	TGCGCCAGCAGCCAAGATTCTATGCCCGGGGAGCTGTTTTTT
NA	13	TRBV4-1	TRBJ2-3	NA	CASSGSSTDTQYF	TGCGCCAGCAGTGGATCGAGCACAGATACGCAGTATTTT
NA	15	TRBV6-5	TRBJ2-1	few	CASSFSGASYNEQFF	TGTGCCAGTAGCTTTTCAGGGGCCTCCTACAATGAGCAGTTCTTC
NA	12	TRBV7-6	TRBJ2-2	NA	CASSFGNGELFF	NA
NA	13	TRBV5-1	TRBJ1-1	few	CASSLEGWSEAFF	TGCGCCAGCAGCTTGGAGGGGTGGTCTGAAGCTTTCTTT
TRBD2	17	TRBV7-9	TRBJ2-2	NA	CASSSLAGAVNTGELFF	TGTGCCAGCAGCTCACTAGCGGGGGCCGTAAACACCGGGGAGCTGTTTTTT
NA	14	TRBV18	TRBJ2-7	NA	CASSPLGGLYEQYF	TGTGCCAGCTCACCATTGGGGGGCCTATACGAGCAGTACTTC
NA	14	TRBV20-1	TRBJ1-2	few	CSARDRRESYGYTF	TGCAGTGCTAGAGATCGCAGGGAGAGCTATGGCTACACCTTC
TRBD1	15	TRBV5-1	TRBJ1-1	NA	CASSYGQAGDTEAFF	TGCGCCAGCAGCTATGGACAGGCCGGAGACACTGAAGCTTTCTTT
TRBD2	15	TRBV15	TRBJ2-2	large	CATSRDTGGPGELFF	TGTGCCACCAGCAGAGATACGGGGGGGCCCGGGGAGCTGTTTTTT
NA	11	TRBV7-9	TRBJ1-1	NA	CASSLNTEPFF	TGTGCCAGCAGCTTGAACACTGAACCTTTCTTT
TRBD2	20	TRBV4-1	TRBJ2-3	few	CASSQGQTTSGGGRRDTQYF	TGCGCCAGCAGCCAAGGTCAAACGACTAGCGGGGGGGGACGGCGGGATACGCAGTATTTT
NA	13	TRBV7-9	TRBJ2-7	few	CASSHRNAYEQYF	TGTGCCAGCAGCCACAGGAACGCCTACGAGCAGTACTTC
TRBD1	17	TRBV4-3	TRBJ2-3	many	CASSQSPGGGLADTQYF	TGCGCCAGCAGCCAGTCCCCAGGGGGTGGTTTAGCAGATACGCAGTATTTT
TRBD1	15	TRBV5-1	TRBJ1-5	NA	CASSLWTGSNQPQHF	TGCGCCAGCAGCTTATGGACAGGTAGCAATCAGCCCCAGCATTTT
NA	13	TRBV6-4	TRBJ2-3	NA	CASSDRSTDTQYF	TGTGCCAGCAGTGACCGTAGCACAGATACGCAGTATTTT
NA	14	TRBV6-5	TRBJ1-5	NA	CASSVQGLGQPQHF	TGTGCCAGCAGCGTACAGGGATTGGGTCAGCCCCAGCATTTT